This is a list of T cell receptor beta chains from one sample in a study of blood T cell repertoires in COVID-19. TCRdb keeps only in-frame clones here, not all; method: immunoSEQ multiplex PCR. The data show 130,000 to 150,000 clones, around 87% seen once. Material: peripheral blood. The source is a woman aged 60 to 75 with active COVID-19. Each CDR3 is given with its conserved first and last residue. D genes are given only for firm matches. The size field is filled for only some rows; it gives once, few, many or a size class.

abundance: NA
d_gene: TRBD2
v_gene: TRBV30
j_gene: TRBJ2-1
CDR3aa: CAWTSGSRNEQFF
CDR3nt: TGTGCCTGGACTAGCGGGAGTCGGAATGAGCAGTTCTTC

abundance: NA
d_gene: NA
v_gene: TRBV5-6
j_gene: TRBJ1-2
CDR3aa: CASSFVGTQTLYGYTF
CDR3nt: TGTGCCAGCAGCTTCGTGGGGACACAAACCCTATATGGCTACACCTTC

abundance: NA
d_gene: NA
v_gene: TRBV28
j_gene: TRBJ2-1
CDR3aa: CASSLGWEREFF
CDR3nt: TGTGCCAGCAGTTTAGGGTGGGAGAGGGAGTTCTTC

abundance: NA
d_gene: NA
v_gene: TRBV11-2
j_gene: TRBJ2-7
CDR3aa: CASSLQAGSSSYEQYF
CDR3nt: TGTGCCAGCAGCTTACAGGCGGGCTCCTCCTCCTACGAGCAGTACTTC

abundance: NA
d_gene: TRBD1
v_gene: TRBV2
j_gene: TRBJ2-2
CDR3aa: CASGDRASNTGELFF
CDR3nt: TGTGCCAGCGGCGACAGGGCCTCGAACACCGGGGAGCTGTTTTTT

abundance: NA
d_gene: TRBD2
v_gene: TRBV2
j_gene: TRBJ2-1
CDR3aa: CASSAPGLAGGPLFF
CDR3nt: TGTGCCAGCAGCGCACCGGGACTAGCGGGCGGACCTTTGTTCTTC

abundance: NA
d_gene: TRBD2
v_gene: TRBV7-2
j_gene: TRBJ2-5
CDR3aa: CASSLVASGRSETQYF
CDR3nt: TGTGCCAGCAGCTTAGTGGCTAGCGGGAGATCAGAGACCCAGTACTTC

abundance: NA
d_gene: TRBD1
v_gene: TRBV6-1
j_gene: TRBJ1-5
CDR3aa: CASSERIGTAVNQPQHF
CDR3nt: TGTGCCAGCAGTGAACGTATCGGGACAGCAGTTAATCAGCCCCAGCATTTT

abundance: once
d_gene: NA
v_gene: TRBV4-2
j_gene: TRBJ2-7
CDR3aa: CASSQSSGGTSYEQYF
CDR3nt: TGTGCCAGCAGCCAAAGTTCTGGCGGGACGTCCTACGAGCAGTACTTC

abundance: NA
d_gene: NA
v_gene: TRBV15
j_gene: TRBJ1-4
CDR3aa: CATSRDLRWTALNEKLFF
CDR3nt: TGTGCCACCAGCAGAGATCTTAGATGGACAGCCCTTAATGAAAAACTGTTTTTT

abundance: NA
d_gene: NA
v_gene: TRBV18
j_gene: TRBJ2-1
CDR3aa: CASSPSAGAYNEQFF
CDR3nt: TGTGCCAGCTCACCGTCGGCAGGGGCCTACAATGAGCAGTTCTTC

abundance: NA
d_gene: NA
v_gene: TRBV20-1
j_gene: TRBJ1-4
CDR3aa: CSASGQGGEKLFF
CDR3nt: TGCAGTGCTAGTGGGCAGGGAGGGGAAAAACTGTTTTTT

abundance: once
d_gene: NA
v_gene: TRBV7-9
j_gene: TRBJ2-2
CDR3aa: CASSVAATGELFF
CDR3nt: TGTGCCAGCAGCGTAGCGGCAACCGGGGAGCTGTTTTTT

abundance: NA
d_gene: NA
v_gene: TRBV7-8
j_gene: TRBJ2-7
CDR3aa: CASSPGGEQYF
CDR3nt: TGTGCCAGCAGCCCCGGCGGCGAGCAGTACTTC

abundance: NA
d_gene: TRBD1
v_gene: TRBV5-5
j_gene: TRBJ1-5
CDR3aa: CASSLDRGYSNQPQHF
CDR3nt: TGTGCCAGCAGCTTGGACAGGGGCTATAGCAATCAGCCCCAGCATTTT

abundance: few
d_gene: TRBD1
v_gene: TRBV6-2/TRBV6-3
j_gene: TRBJ1-5
CDR3aa: CASSGDRGSNQPQHF
CDR3nt: TGTGCCAGCAGTGGCGACAGGGGGAGCAATCAGCCCCAGCATTTT